These T cell receptor beta chains were read from a single sample in a study of blood T cells in healthy people across ages. TCRdb independently ran MiXCR on the 5' RACE reads; one entry per CDR3 protein. There are 1,500,000 or so distinct CDR3 sequences in the sample; about 42% occur only once, and around 4% lies in the top ten. The sequenced material came from blood. The source of these receptors is a woman aged 18-29 years in good health. The CDR3 runs from the conserved cysteine through the conserved F or W. The order of the fields is CDR3 DNA, CDR3 protein, D gene, CDR3 length, clone size, V gene, J gene. The D gene is left open where the match is weak. Expanded clones get a size class; other rows say once, few or many, or leave the size out.

TGTGCCAGCAGCTCACCTCTAGCGGGGGCATCCTACGAGCAGTACTTC,CASSSPLAGASYEQYF,TRBD2,16,-,TRBV11-2,TRBJ2-7
TGTGTCACAGCAGGGGGGGAATACGAGCAGTACTTC,CVTAGGEYEQYF,-,12,-,TRBV10-3,TRBJ2-7
TGCGCCAGCAGTGTGAACAGACTAGCGGAATACAATGAGCAGTTCTTC,CASSVNRLAEYNEQFF,TRBD2,16,once,TRBV10-2,TRBJ2-1
TGTGCCAGCAGCTTAGATGGGGGGGCCAATGAGCAGTTCTTC,CASSLDGGANEQFF,-,14,-,TRBV7-2,TRBJ2-1
TGTGCCGGGACTAGCGGGGGGCACAACAATGAGCAGTTCTTC,CAGTSGGHNNEQFF,-,14,few,TRBV12-2,TRBJ2-1
TGTGCCAGCAGCTTCCAGGTCTACGAGCAGTACTTC,CASSFQVYEQYF,-,12,-,TRBV7-9,TRBJ2-7
TGTGCCAGCAGCCACAACTTCCAAGAGACCCAGTACTTC,CASSHNFQETQYF,-,13,-,TRBV3-1,TRBJ2-5
TGTGCCATCAGTGGCAAGACAGGGTCCCCGGGAAACGAGCAGTACTTC,CAISGKTGSPGNEQYF,TRBD1,16,few,TRBV10-3,TRBJ2-7
TGTGCCAGCAGCTTCCAGCTTCTCCGGGACAGTCCTTATGGCTACACCTTC,CASSFQLLRDSPYGYTF,TRBD1,17,few,TRBV5-6,TRBJ1-2
TGTGCCAGCAGCGGGACCGGGACAGAGAATTTCGAGCAGTACTTC,CASSGTGTENFEQYF,TRBD1,15,-,TRBV9,TRBJ2-7
TGTGCCAGCAGTTGGGGGGCGCTTTCCTACGAGCAGTACTTC,CASSWGALSYEQYF,-,14,-,TRBV27,TRBJ2-7
TGTGCCAGCAGCTTAGGCGCCAGGGAACCCCACGAGCAGTACTTC,CASSLGAREPHEQYF,-,15,-,TRBV7-9,TRBJ2-7
TGCAGTGCTAGGGATACAGGGGGCGCGGGATATGGCTACACCTTC,CSARDTGGAGYGYTF,TRBD1,15,-,TRBV20-1,TRBJ1-2
TGTGCCAGCACCCTCCCCGGCAGGAAGGATGAGCAGTTCTTC,CASTLPGRKDEQFF,-,14,-,TRBV28,TRBJ2-1